The entry that follows covers one T cell receptor beta chain sequence. This sample is drawn from a study of control samples from healthy donors and cancer patients. V was clipped by 4 bases and J by 0 bases, with 10 bases between them. CDR1 and CDR2 from the germline V gene are SGHRS and YFSETQ. This CDR3 contains 14 residues. Clones were read by immunoSEQ multiplex PCR, and TCRdb kept only the in-frame ones, dropping some. In the table there are some 200,000 clones, around 92% of which are singletons. The TCR sequence derives from a young woman in good health. The chain combines TRBV5-1 with TRBJ1-1; a possible D gene is TRBD1 (5 bases). Source material: blood. The CDR3 is CASSADTMNTEAFF. The CDR3 bases are TGCGCCAGCAGCGCGGACACCATGAACACTGAAGCTTTCTTT.